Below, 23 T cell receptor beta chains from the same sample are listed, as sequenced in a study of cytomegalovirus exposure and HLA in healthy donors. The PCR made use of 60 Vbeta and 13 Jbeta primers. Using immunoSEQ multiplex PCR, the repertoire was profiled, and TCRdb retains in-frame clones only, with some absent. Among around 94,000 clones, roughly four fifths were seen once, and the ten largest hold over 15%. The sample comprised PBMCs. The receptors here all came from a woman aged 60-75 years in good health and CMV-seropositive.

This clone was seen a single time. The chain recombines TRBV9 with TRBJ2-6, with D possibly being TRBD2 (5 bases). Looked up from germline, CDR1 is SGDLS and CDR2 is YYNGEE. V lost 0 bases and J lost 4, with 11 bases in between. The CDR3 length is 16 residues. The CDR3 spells CASSVVPSGGANVLTF. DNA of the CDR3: TGTGCCAGCAGCGTAGTACCATCGGGAGGGGCCAACGTCCTGACTTTC.

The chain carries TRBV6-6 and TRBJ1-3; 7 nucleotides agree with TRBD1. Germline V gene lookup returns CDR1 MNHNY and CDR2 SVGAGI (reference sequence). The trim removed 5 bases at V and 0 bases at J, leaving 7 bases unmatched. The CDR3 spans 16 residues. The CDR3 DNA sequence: TGTGCCAGCAGTCAGGGACAGTCTTTCTCTGGAAACACCATATATTTT. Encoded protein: CASSQGQSFSGNTIYF.

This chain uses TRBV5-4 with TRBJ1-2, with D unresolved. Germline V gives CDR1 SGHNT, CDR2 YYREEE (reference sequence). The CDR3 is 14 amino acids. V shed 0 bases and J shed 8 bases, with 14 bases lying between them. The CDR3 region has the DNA TGTGCCAGCAGCTTGGTTCCGGGGATGGAAGGCTACACCTTC. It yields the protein CASSLVPGMEGYTF.

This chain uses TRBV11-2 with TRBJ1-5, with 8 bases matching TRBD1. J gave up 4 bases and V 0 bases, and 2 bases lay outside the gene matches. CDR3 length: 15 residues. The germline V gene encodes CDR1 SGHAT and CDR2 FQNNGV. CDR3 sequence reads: CASSLDQGANQPQHF. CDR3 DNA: TGTGCCAGCAGCTTAGATCAGGGGGCGAATCAGCCCCAGCATTTT.

The CDR3 protein is CSVEISAYGYTF. As DNA, the CDR3 is TGCAGCGTTGAAATCAGCGCCTATGGCTACACCTTC. The chain has TRBV29-1 and TRBJ1-2, with unresolved D. Trimming took 2 bases from V and 4 from J, leaving 8 bases between them. The CDR3 runs 12 residues. From germline, CDR1 is SQVTM and CDR2 ANQGSEA.

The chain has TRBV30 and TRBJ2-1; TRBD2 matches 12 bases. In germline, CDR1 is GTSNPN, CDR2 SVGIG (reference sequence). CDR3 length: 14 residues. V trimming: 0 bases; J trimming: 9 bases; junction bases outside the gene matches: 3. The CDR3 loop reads CAWSVKGLAGEQFF. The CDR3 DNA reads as TGTGCCTGGAGTGTTAAGGGACTAGCGGGTGAGCAGTTCTTC.

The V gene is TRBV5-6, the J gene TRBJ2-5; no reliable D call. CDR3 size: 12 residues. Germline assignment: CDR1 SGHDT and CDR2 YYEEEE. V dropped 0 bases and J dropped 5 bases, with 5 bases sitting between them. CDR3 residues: CASSLARETQYF. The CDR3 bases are TGTGCCAGCAGCTTGGCCAGGGAGACCCAGTACTTC.

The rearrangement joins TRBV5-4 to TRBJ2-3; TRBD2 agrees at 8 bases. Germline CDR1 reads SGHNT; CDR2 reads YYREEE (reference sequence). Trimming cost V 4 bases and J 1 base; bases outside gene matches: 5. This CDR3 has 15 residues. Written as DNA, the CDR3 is TGTGCCAGCAGCGTTAGCGGGACTCGCACAGATACGCAGTATTTT. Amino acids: CASSVSGTRTDTQYF. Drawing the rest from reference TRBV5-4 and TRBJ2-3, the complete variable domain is ETGVTQSPTHLIKTRGQQVTLRCSSQSGHNTVSWYQQALGQGPQFIFQYYREEENGRGNFPPRFSGLQFPNYSSELNVNALELDDSALYLCASSVSGTRTDTQYFGPGTRLTVL.

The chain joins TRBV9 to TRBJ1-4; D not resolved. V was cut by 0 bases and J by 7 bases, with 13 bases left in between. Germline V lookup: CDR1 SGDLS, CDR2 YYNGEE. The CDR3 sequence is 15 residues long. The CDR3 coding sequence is TGTGCCAGCAGCGTAGTAGCGACATGGGGTGAAAAACTGTTTTTT. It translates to CASSVVATWGEKLFF.

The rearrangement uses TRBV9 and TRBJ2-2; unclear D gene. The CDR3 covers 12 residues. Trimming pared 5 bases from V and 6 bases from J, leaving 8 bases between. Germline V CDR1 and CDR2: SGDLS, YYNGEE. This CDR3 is CASSLSSGELFF. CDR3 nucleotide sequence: TGTGCCAGCAGTCTTAGTTCCGGGGAGCTGTTTTTT.

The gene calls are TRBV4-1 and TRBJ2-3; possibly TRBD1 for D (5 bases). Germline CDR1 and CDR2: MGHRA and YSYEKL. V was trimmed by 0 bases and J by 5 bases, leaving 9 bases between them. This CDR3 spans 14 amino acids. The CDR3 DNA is TGCGCCAGCAGCCAAGACAGGGCCATAGATACGCAGTATTTT. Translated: CASSQDRAIDTQYF.

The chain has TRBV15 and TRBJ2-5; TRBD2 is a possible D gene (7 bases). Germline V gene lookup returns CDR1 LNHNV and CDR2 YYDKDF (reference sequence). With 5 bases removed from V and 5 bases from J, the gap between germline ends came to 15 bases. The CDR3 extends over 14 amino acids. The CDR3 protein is CATSGRGGMETQYF. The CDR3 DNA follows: TGTGCCACCAGCGGAAGGGGGGGGATGGAGACCCAGTACTTC. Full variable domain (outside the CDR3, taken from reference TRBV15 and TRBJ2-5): DAMVIQNPRYQVTQFGKPVTLSCSQTLNHNVMYWYQQKSSQAPKLLFHYYDKDFNNEADTPDNFQSRRPNTSFCFLDIRSPGLGDTAMYLCATSGRGGMETQYFGPGTRLLVL.

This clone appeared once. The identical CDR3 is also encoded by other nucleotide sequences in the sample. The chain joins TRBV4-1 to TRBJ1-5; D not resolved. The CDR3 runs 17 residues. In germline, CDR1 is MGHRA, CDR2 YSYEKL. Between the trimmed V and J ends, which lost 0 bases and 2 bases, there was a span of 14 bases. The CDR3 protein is CASSQDGGLSGNQPQHF. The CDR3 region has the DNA TGCGCCAGCAGCCAAGATGGTGGACTTTCGGGCAATCAGCCCCAGCATTTT.

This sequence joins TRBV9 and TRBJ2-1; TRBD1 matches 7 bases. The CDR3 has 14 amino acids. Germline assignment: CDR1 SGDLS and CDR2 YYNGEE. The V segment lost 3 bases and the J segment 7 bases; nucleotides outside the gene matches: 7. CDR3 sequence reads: CASSADMTGNEQFF. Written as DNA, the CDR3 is TGTGCCAGCAGCGCCGATATGACAGGGAATGAGCAGTTCTTC.

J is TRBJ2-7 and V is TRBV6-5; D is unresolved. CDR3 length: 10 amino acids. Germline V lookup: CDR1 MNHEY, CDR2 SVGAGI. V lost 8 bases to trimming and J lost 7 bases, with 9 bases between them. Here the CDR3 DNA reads TGTGCCAGCGGAGCGAGGGAGCAGTACTTC. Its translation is CASGAREQYF.

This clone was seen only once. CDR3 nucleotide sequence: TGCAGTGCTACTGACAAGCACGCTTTCTTT. Translated: CSATDKHAFF. This chain joins TRBV20-1 and TRBJ1-1, with no clear D. V lost 4 bases and J lost 11, with 11 bases in between. CDR1 is DFQATT and CDR2 is SNEGSKA in the germline V gene (reference sequence). The CDR3 contains 10 residues.

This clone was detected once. CDR3: CAISERRDYEQYF. The DNA of the CDR3 is TGTGCCATCAGTGAACGACGGGACTACGAGCAGTACTTC. The V gene is TRBV10-3, the J gene TRBJ2-7, with D maybe TRBD2 (5 bases). This CDR3 has 13 amino acids. Germline CDR1 is ENHRY and CDR2 is SYGVKD. Trimming removed 3 bases from V and 3 bases from J, with 9 bases in between.

The CDR3 loop is CAISESKTVKSKYEQYF. CDR3 coding DNA: TGTGCCATCAGTGAGTCGAAAACGGTAAAGTCGAAGTACGAGCAGTACTTC. The rearrangement uses TRBV10-3 and TRBJ2-7; the D is unclear. From germline, CDR1 is ENHRY and CDR2 SYGVKD. Trimming removed 0 bases at V and 4 bases at J, with 19 bases between. This CDR3 comprises 17 residues.

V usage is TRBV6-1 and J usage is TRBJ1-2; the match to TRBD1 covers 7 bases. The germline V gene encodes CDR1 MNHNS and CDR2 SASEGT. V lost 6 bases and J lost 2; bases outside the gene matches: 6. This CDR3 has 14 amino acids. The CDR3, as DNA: TGTGCCAGCAGCTTAACAGGGGAGAACTATGGCTACACCTTC. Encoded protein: CASSLTGENYGYTF.

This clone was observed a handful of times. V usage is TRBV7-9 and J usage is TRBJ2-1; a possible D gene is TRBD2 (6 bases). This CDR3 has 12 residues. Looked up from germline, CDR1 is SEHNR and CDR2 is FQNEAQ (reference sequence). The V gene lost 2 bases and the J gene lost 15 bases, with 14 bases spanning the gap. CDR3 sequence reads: CASSLTGAPPFF. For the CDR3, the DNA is TGTGCCAGCAGCTTAACGGGAGCCCCACCGTTCTTC.

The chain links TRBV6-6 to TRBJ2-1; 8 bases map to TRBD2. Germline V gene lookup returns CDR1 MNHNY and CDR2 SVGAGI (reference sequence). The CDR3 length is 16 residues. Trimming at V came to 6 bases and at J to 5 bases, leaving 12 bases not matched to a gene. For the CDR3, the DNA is TGTGCCAGCAGCGTCGGAACGGGAGGGCCCCACAATGAGCAGTTCTTC. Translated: CASSVGTGGPHNEQFF.

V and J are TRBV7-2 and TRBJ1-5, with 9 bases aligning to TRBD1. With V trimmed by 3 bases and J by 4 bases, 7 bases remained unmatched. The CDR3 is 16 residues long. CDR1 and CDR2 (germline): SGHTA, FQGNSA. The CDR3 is CASSFLVQGANQPQHF. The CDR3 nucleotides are TGTGCCAGCAGCTTTTTGGTACAGGGGGCAAATCAGCCCCAGCATTTT. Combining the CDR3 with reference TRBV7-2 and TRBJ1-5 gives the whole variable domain GAGVSQSPSNKVTEKGKDVELRCDPISGHTALYWYRQSLGQGLEFLIYFQGNSAPDKSGLPSDRFSAERTGGSVSTLTIQRTQQEDSAVYLCASSFLVQGANQPQHFGDGTRLSIL.

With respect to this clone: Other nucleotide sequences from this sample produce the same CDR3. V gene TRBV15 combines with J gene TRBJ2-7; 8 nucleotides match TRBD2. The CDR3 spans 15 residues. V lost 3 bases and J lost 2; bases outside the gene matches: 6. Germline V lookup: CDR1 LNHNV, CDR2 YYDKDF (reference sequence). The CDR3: CATSRSGGLAYEQYF. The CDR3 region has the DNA TGTGCCACCAGCAGGTCGGGGGGGCTGGCCTACGAGCAGTACTTC.